This T cell receptor (beta chain) is from a study of blood T cells in healthy people across ages (dated by TCRdb to about 2015). Broadly, across the study: In model experiments, roughly one uniquely barcoded TCR beta cDNA molecule per two T cells was captured by template switching. Four age groups were formed from the donors: young (average about 17 years), middle-aged (just under 40), aged (roughly 58) and long-lived (82). To track age-related changes in TCR beta repertoire diversity, the study relied on deep sequencing normalized with unique cDNA molecular identifiers. Two additional independent replicas of 1 million unique cDNA reads from the same blood draw were analyzed for two donors (one aged 18 to 30 and one aged 80 or older).

The donors were under 40 Caucasian individuals from Russia, aged 6 to 90 years, who were systemically healthy. About 9.8 milliliters of peripheral blood were drawn from each donor into EDTA-treated Vacutainer tubes. Ficoll-Paque density-gradient centrifugation was used to isolate PBMCs, with at least 6 million per sample. Trizol reagent was used to extract total RNA from the PBMCs, yielding at least 6 micrograms per sample. For every donor, an aliquot of PBMCs went through flow cytometry to measure the percentages of naive CD45RAhigh/CD27high T cells. As regards this clonotype: Its antigen remains undetermined. No per-base quality is available; no much larger clone lies one base away.

Broad study findings and their caveats: Compared with the aged group, more naive CD4+ T cells, fewer expanded clones and increased TCR diversity were shown by the long-lived group, suggesting age selection. Donor CMV infection status was unknown, potentially confounding age-related changes in expanded clonotypes. Since profiling was done on bulk unsorted PBMCs, naive and antigen-experienced compartments could not be conclusively compared. As age increased, observed TCR beta diversity per million T cells dropped in a roughly linear way, and a significant reduction was already evident by age 40. Estimates of total diversity from one million sequenced T cells were regarded as lower bounds and underestimates. A strong correlation was found between observed TCR beta diversity and the percentage of naive T cells measured by flow cytometry.

The library was produced with 5' RACE. The sample was run on an Illumina HiSeq 2500. A second roughly 7 to 12 cycle PCR used a sample-barcoded 5' primer and a J-beta primer mix. A template-switch 5' adaptor carrying 12 random nucleotides introduced a unique molecular identifier onto each TCR beta cDNA molecule. Each sample yielded at least 2.5 million CDR3-containing paired-end reads. First-strand cDNA synthesis was performed from all RNA using the Mint cDNA synthesis kit, with priming by a TRBC-specific oligonucleotide. After uracil-DNA glycosylase treatment, a first 18-cycle PCR used universal primers M1SS and BC2_uni_R on all cDNA. Concerning the study's data processing: For normalization, 1 million high-quality reads, each with a distinct molecular identifier, were randomly selected from each sample. Instead of being binned into consensus sequences, reads that shared molecular identifiers were thrown out. MiTCR, run with a Q25 quality threshold and the strictest error-elimination algorithm, handled CDR3 identification, clonotype clustering and error correction. A nonparametric unseen species model using Euler transformation provided a lower-bound estimate of total TCR beta diversity. TCRdb redid the processing of the public reads, applying fastp at Q25 and MiXCR, and retained in-frame beta chains. Each CDR3 protein gets just one entry, which takes the most common genes and DNA from the rows behind it. TCRdb's processing, not the authors', yielded these V and J calls. A total of 800,000 to 950,000 distinct CDR3 sequences appear in this sample, 29% of them only once. The ten largest make up roughly 10% of the sample.

The same data also went into a second study, on T cells of mothers and their children. Looking at the second paper: Nine systemically healthy Caucasian individuals served as donors, namely three mothers together with their six children. cDNA synthesis used all of the extracted RNA, with 1.5 ug of RNA in each 15 ul reaction. Sample barcodes and 2-4 random nucleotides were added via the M1S primer in the second PCR. Over 9 million TCR beta CDR3 reads were obtained for each mother, and approximately 2.9 million reads were obtained for each child. Thymic selection similarly shapes TCR recombination output in related and unrelated pairs, with minor effect from inherited differences. Normalized repertoire overlap was always found to be slightly, but never significantly, higher in related mother-child pairs than in unrelated mother-child pairs. No persistent microchimeric T cell clones were detected, at a sensitivity of 90 to 100 clones per million clonotypes. In the study, deep NGS was used to compare the TCR beta repertoires of mothers and children, and features distinguishing related mother-child pairs from unrelated individuals were sought. The mean age was 40 +/- 4 years for the mothers and about 12 +/- 4 years for the children. After adapter ligation was performed with NEBNext reagents, the libraries were sequenced on an Illumina HiSeq 2000 with 100+100 nt paired-end reads. To prevent cross-contamination, the mother and child libraries were prepared one month apart and sequenced in separate runs. Each donor had between about 450,000 and 2,200,000 distinct TCR beta clonotypes identified. Naive TCR beta clonotypes were estimated from low-frequency clonotypes matched to each donor's FACS-determined naive share, without sorting.

This clonotype was sampled from a woman aged 35 to 49 in good health. Input material: blood.

The nucleotides are TGTGCCAGCAGTTTGGCTCGAGGAAACGGGAACTATGGCTACACCTTC. The translation is CASSLARGNGNYGYTF. In this chain, TRBV28 is recombined with TRBJ1-2; no D gene call is confident. The V end loses 3 bases and the J end loses 2 bases, and a stretch of 16 bases separates them. The cysteine opens and the phenylalanine closes a CDR3 of 16 amino acids. Here the CDR3 DNA is all that survives: 48 bases in frame from base 1. Looking up the germline V gene yields CDR1 MDHEN and CDR2 SYDVKM.